The entry below gives a single T cell receptor beta chain sequence along with its context. Its antigen is not known. This record comes from a study of T cells expressing NK-cell markers. Study overall: There were seven HCMV-seropositive donors and one seronegative donor among the eight sequenced.

The CDR3 is 15 amino acids. Germline CDR1 MNHEY, CDR2 SMNVEV (reference sequence). Study results and caveats: Six of the donors carried dominant NKG2C+ clonotypes that took up roughly 1.0-8% of their CD8+ T cells.

TCRdb derives one entry per CDR3 protein from the 5' RACE reads, leaving out DNA. This repertoire includes approximately 550,000 distinct CDR3 sequences. The sequence was obtained from a man aged 18-30 years in good health. The material sequenced was blood T cells: a sorted CD56 or NKG2C T cell subset, CD4+ or CD8+ T cells, or bulk PBMC T cells (not recorded which). The V and J genes are TRBV27 and TRBJ2-7; checking the TCRdb D call of TRBD1 is not possible without DNA. CDR3 loop: CASSLPGVGTYEQYF.